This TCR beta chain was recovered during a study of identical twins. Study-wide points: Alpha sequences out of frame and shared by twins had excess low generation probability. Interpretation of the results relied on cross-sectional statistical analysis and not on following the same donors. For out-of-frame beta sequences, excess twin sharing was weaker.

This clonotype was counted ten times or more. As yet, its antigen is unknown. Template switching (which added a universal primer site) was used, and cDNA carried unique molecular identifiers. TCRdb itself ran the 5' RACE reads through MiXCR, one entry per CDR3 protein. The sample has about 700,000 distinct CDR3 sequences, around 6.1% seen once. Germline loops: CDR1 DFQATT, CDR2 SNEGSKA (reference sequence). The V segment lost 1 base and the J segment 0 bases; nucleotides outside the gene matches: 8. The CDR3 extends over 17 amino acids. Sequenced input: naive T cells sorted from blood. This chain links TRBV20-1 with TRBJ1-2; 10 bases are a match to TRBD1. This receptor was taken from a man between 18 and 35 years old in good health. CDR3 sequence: CSARVRDRGPTNYGYTF. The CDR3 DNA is TGCAGTGCTAGAGTGAGGGACAGGGGACCCACTAACTATGGCTACACCTTC.